These 27 T cell receptor delta chains originate from one sample sequenced in a study of Vδ1+ human thymocytes. General observations from the study: Thymic TRG and TRD repertoires appeared highly polyclonal, with Gaussian CDR3 length distributions.

Extracted RNA was reverse transcribed into cDNA. Multiplex PCR used pooled V-gene forward primers and a constant-region reverse primer to amplify CDR3s. TCRdb repeated clone calling on the multiplex PCR reads with CATT. Here the sample spans 50,000 to 60,000 delta-chain clones, roughly 15% being singletons. Their antigens remain unidentified. The sample consisted of Vdelta1+ gamma-delta thymocytes from the thymus. Indicated subset: FACS-sorted CD3+ TCRalphabeta- TCRVdelta1+ TCRVdelta2- thymocytes. The receptors shown here come from a girl less than two years old who had congenital heart surgery.

This clone was counted between two and nine times. This chain uses TRDV1 with TRDJ1; TRDD3 matches 7 bases. The CDR3 loop spans 15 amino acids. The V and J ends lost 5 bases and 12 bases, in that order; junction bases with no gene match: 18. The V gene's germline CDR1 is TSWWSYY and CDR2 QGS. Here the CDR3 DNA reads TGTGCTCTTGGGTCTTCGATAAACCTGGGGGTCCCGTTCATCTTT. Translating gives CALGSSINLGVPFIF.

This sequence joins TRDV1 and TRDJ1; 8 nucleotides align to TRDD3. The CDR3 runs 24 residues. V shed 4 bases and J 0 bases; nucleotides not matched to a gene: 31. Germline V gene sequence: CDR1 TSWWSYY, CDR2 QGS. The chain's CDR3 is CALGGKGGSPFILGDRAYTDKLIF. As DNA, the CDR3 is TGTGCTCTTGGGGGAAAAGGAGGATCCCCCTTTATTCTGGGGGACCGTGCCTACACCGATAAACTCATCTTT.

By proportion, this clone is medium-sized. Other DNA sequences of this sample code for an identical CDR3. The gene calls are TRDV2 and TRDJ1; 8 nucleotides match TRDD3. The junction had 11 bases not matched to a gene; V was cut back by 0 bases and J by 0 bases. The CDR3 loop spans 18 amino acids. CDR1 is GEAIGNYY, CDR2 EKD, per germline. In DNA form, the CDR3 reads TGTGCCTGTGACACCGAATTGGGGGATGGGGGATACACCGATAAACTCATCTTT. It yields the protein CACDTELGDGGYTDKLIF.

This clone occurred a few times. The V gene is TRAV29/DV5, the J gene TRDJ1, with no clear D. This CDR3 is 18 amino acids long. The germline V gene encodes CDR1 NSMFDY and CDR2 ISSIKDK. V gave up 5 bases and J gave up 0 bases, with 26 bases separating them. The CDR3 protein is CAARLAYGIYANTDKLIF. As DNA, the CDR3 is TGTGCAGCTCGATTAGCCTATGGAATCTACGCAAACACCGATAAACTCATCTTT.

The V call is TRDV1, the J call TRDJ1, with TRDD3 matching 8 bases. CDR1 is TSWWSYY, CDR2 QGS, per germline. The CDR3 runs to 20 residues. V gave up 3 bases and J gave up 0 bases; unmatched junction bases: 18. The CDR3 DNA sequence: TGTGCTCTTGGGGACTACCGGCCTTCTGGGGGACTACTTTACACCGATAAACTCATCTTT. It specifies CALGDYRPSGGLLYTDKLIF.

The genes are TRDV1 and TRDJ1; 10 bases map to TRDD3. Germline CDR1 reads TSWWSYY; CDR2 reads QGS. The CDR3 runs 18 residues. Trimming cost V 7 bases and J 5 bases; bases outside gene matches: 19. The CDR3 DNA reads as TGTGCTCTTGTCCCCGCGTGGACGATAGGGGGATACGCAGATAAACTCATCTTT. It translates to CALVPAWTIGGYADKLIF.

The V call is TRDV2, the J call TRDJ1; 10 nucleotides line up with TRDD3. V shed 3 bases, J shed 0 bases, and the junction held 30 bases outside the gene matches. Looked up from germline, CDR1 is GEAIGNYY and CDR2 is EKD. This CDR3 comprises 24 residues. The CDR3 here is CACDASLLGDLSLQKGSYTDKLIF. Written as DNA, the CDR3 is TGTGCCTGTGACGCCTCCTTACTGGGGGATCTCTCCCTCCAGAAGGGGTCGTACACCGATAAACTCATCTTT.

The gene calls are TRDV2 and TRDJ1; D unresolved. In germline, CDR1 is GEAIGNYY, CDR2 EKD. The CDR3 loop spans 18 amino acids. V lost 3 bases and J 2 bases, leaving 24 bases between the germline ends. As DNA, the CDR3 is TGTGCCTGTGACGACTTGGTGGGCCCCACTCAACAAACCGATAAACTCATCTTT. Its protein product is CACDDLVGPTQQTDKLIF.

The chain carries TRDV1 and TRDJ1; unclear D gene. Deletions cut 2 bases from V and 0 bases from J, with 25 bases between. From germline, CDR1 is TSWWSYY and CDR2 QGS. CDR3 length equals 20 residues. CDR3 sequence: CALGEKSPCSPHGYTDKLIF. DNA for the CDR3: TGTGCTCTTGGGGAAAAATCCCCTTGTTCTCCCCACGGGTACACCGATAAACTCATCTTT.

The J gene is TRDJ1, the V gene TRDV1; 9 positions match TRDD3. This CDR3 is built from 22 residues. The V gene end was trimmed by 1 base and the J gene end by 0 bases; junction bases not matched to a gene: 21. Germline V gene sequence: CDR1 TSWWSYY, CDR2 QGS. This CDR3 reads CALGEPPHFELGDTEYTDKLIF. The CDR3, as DNA: TGTGCTCTTGGGGAACCTCCTCATTTCGAACTGGGGGACACCGAGTACACCGATAAACTCATCTTT.

This clone was found a few times. This chain connects TRDV1 to TRDJ1; 9 nucleotides align to TRDD3. Germline V gene sequence: CDR1 TSWWSYY, CDR2 QGS. V dropped 0 bases and J dropped 0; count of bases not matched to a gene: 29. CDR3 size: 25 residues. The CDR3: CALGELRPSHTLPGGWGRYTDKLIF. The CDR3, as DNA: TGTGCTCTTGGGGAACTAAGGCCTTCCCATACATTACCTGGGGGATGGGGACGATACACCGATAAACTCATCTTT.

The chain uses TRDV1 and TRDJ1, with D perhaps matching TRDD3 (6 bases). V dropped 5 bases and J dropped 6 bases, with 28 bases sitting between them. The V gene's germline CDR1 is TSWWSYY and CDR2 QGS. The CDR3 extends over 18 amino acids. CDR3 amino acids: CALGPGPGSGIKRYKLIF. DNA of the CDR3: TGTGCTCTTGGGCCGGGACCTGGGAGTGGGATAAAAAGGTATAAACTCATCTTT.

This sequence joins TRDV1 and TRDJ1; TRDD3 matches 9 bases. The CDR3 is 15 amino acids. V lost 4 bases, J lost 4 bases, and 7 bases stayed unmatched. The germline gives CDR1 TSWWSYY, CDR2 QGS. This chain's CDR3 is CALGGRFGGYDKLIF. In nucleotides, the CDR3 is TGTGCTCTTGGGGGCAGATTTGGGGGATACGATAAACTCATCTTT.

This clone was seen only a few times. The chain links TRDV1 to TRDJ1; 10 bases are shared with TRDD3. The CDR3 runs 20 residues. CDR1 and CDR2 from the germline V gene are TSWWSYY and QGS. Losses at the gene ends were 4 bases for V and 2 bases for J; bases not matched to a gene: 19. CDR3 nucleotide sequence: TGTGCTCTTGGGGGAGGCCCGACGCGGGGGATACGCGCTTTTACCGATAAACTCATCTTT. The encoded protein is CALGGGPTRGIRAFTDKLIF.

This clone has a handful of counts. The rearrangement joins TRDV1 to TRDJ1, with 10 nucleotides matching TRDD3. The V gene end was trimmed by 9 bases and the J gene end by 0 bases; junction bases not matched to a gene: 16. The CDR3 contains 18 residues. CDR1 is TSWWSYY, CDR2 QGS, per germline. CDR3 DNA: TGTGCTCTCCACATCCCTCGGGGGATACGCCTGTACACCGATAAACTCATCTTT. Amino acids: CALHIPRGIRLYTDKLIF.

In its sample, this clone was seen a few times. The V call is TRDV1, the J call TRDJ1; TRDD3 matches 12 bases. The CDR3 spans 17 residues. In germline, CDR1 is TSWWSYY, CDR2 QGS. Trimming removed 0 bases from V and 8 bases from J; junction bases left unmatched: 10. The chain's CDR3 is CALGELPSLGDTSKLIF. The CDR3 DNA reads TGTGCTCTTGGGGAACTCCCATCACTGGGGGATACAAGCAAACTCATCTTT.

The V and J genes are TRDV1 and TRDJ1; D remains unclear. The V end lost 1 base, the J end lost 1 base, and 10 bases lay between the germline ends. The CDR3 runs 15 residues. From germline, CDR1 is TSWWSYY and CDR2 QGS. The CDR3 reads CALGERAESTDKLIF. The CDR3 nucleotides are TGTGCTCTTGGGGAACGAGCCGAGTCCACCGATAAACTCATCTTT.

In this sample, this clone turned up a few times. The chain couples TRDV1 to TRDJ1; 12 bases are a match to TRDD3. The CDR3 runs to 18 residues. The trim removed 1 base at V and 1 base at J, leaving 7 bases unmatched. Germline values: CDR1 TSWWSYY, CDR2 QGS. CDR3 residues: CALGERTGGYRGTDKLIF. CDR3 nucleotide sequence: TGTGCTCTTGGGGAACGCACTGGGGGATACAGGGGCACCGATAAACTCATCTTT.

In this sample, this clone turned up a few times. The gene calls are TRDV1 and TRDJ1, with 13 positions matching TRDD3. Trimming took 0 bases from V and 3 from J; bases not matched to a gene: 28. Germline V gene data show CDR1 as TSWWSYY and CDR2 as QGS. The CDR3 runs 25 residues. CDR3 DNA sequence: TGTGCTCTTGGGGAACTAAGGGGGAGGGTCTTCCTACCCCCCTACTGGGGGATACGTTCCGATAAACTCATCTTT. It codes for CALGELRGRVFLPPYWGIRSDKLIF.

This chain links TRDV1 with TRDJ1, with D perhaps given as TRDD2 or TRDD3 (7 bases each). CDR1 is TSWWSYY, CDR2 QGS, per germline. The CDR3 is 20 residues long. Trimming stripped 0 bases from V and 7 bases from J, with 30 bases between. The CDR3 nucleotides read TGTGCTCTTGGGGAACTAGAAATTGGCCTTCCTTCCCGCCTGGGGGGTAAACTCATCTTT. Protein product: CALGELEIGLPSRLGGKLIF.

This clone was recorded a few times. The V gene is TRDV1, the J gene TRDJ1; 8 nucleotides line up with TRDD3. The CDR3 length is 22 residues. With V trimmed by 1 base and J by 1 base, 23 bases remained unmatched. Germline values: CDR1 TSWWSYY, CDR2 QGS. In DNA form, the CDR3 reads TGTGCTCTTGGGGAACCCACCTCCTCCTTGTACTGGGGGCAACGGAGCACCGATAAACTCATCTTT. This codes for CALGEPTSSLYWGQRSTDKLIF.

This clone occurred a few times. The chain is built from TRDV1 and TRDJ1; a weak D match, TRDD3 (6 bases). Germline V gene lookup returns CDR1 TSWWSYY and CDR2 QGS. V dropped 0 bases and J dropped 4 bases, with 30 bases sitting between them. The CDR3 consists of 21 residues. DNA for the CDR3: TGTGCTCTTGGGGAACTTTTTCGGGTACTCTGGGGTTATGGTCACAGCGATAAACTCATCTTT. Protein sequence: CALGELFRVLWGYGHSDKLIF.

The V call is TRDV1, the J call TRDJ1; D not certain. With 1 base removed from V and 3 bases from J, the gap between germline ends came to 12 bases. Germline V gives CDR1 TSWWSYY, CDR2 QGS. The CDR3 is 15 residues long. Here the CDR3 DNA reads TGTGCTCTTGGGGAACCACCCCCCCTGCCCGATAAACTCATCTTT. The encoded protein is CALGEPPPLPDKLIF.

This chain connects TRDV1 to TRDJ1, with TRDD3 identical over 8 bases. V was pared by 3 bases and J by 3 bases, with 15 bases of the junction left unmatched. The CDR3 has 18 residues. Looked up from germline, CDR1 is TSWWSYY and CDR2 is QGS. CDR3 bases: TGTGCTCTTGGGGATGCAAGGGGTGGGGGATCGTGGGCCGATAAACTCATCTTT. Its protein is CALGDARGGGSWADKLIF.

The chain has TRDV1 and TRDJ1; TRDD3 aligns across 12 bases. V shed 1 base and J 1 base; nucleotides not matched to a gene: 4. This CDR3 contains 17 residues. CDR1 TSWWSYY and CDR2 QGS come from the germline V gene. As DNA, the CDR3 is TGTGCTCTTGGGGAACCCCCCTGGGGGATACGCACCGATAAACTCATCTTT. It specifies CALGEPPWGIRTDKLIF.

This rearrangement joins TRAV29/DV5 to TRDJ1, with D possibly being TRDD3 (6 bases). The CDR3 consists of 23 residues. V lost 2 bases and J 0 bases, leaving 38 bases between the germline ends. CDR1 is NSMFDY and CDR2 is ISSIKDK in the germline V gene. CDR3: CAASGMGLETTGIVQLYTDKLIF. CDR3 DNA: TGTGCAGCAAGTGGTATGGGCCTGGAGACTACTGGGATTGTTCAGCTGTACACCGATAAACTCATCTTT.

This clone was observed a few times. The chain recombines TRDV1 with TRDJ1, with TRDD3 matching 10 bases. V lost 2 bases, J lost 1 base, and 7 bases stayed unmatched. The CDR3 is 17 residues long. Germline values: CDR1 TSWWSYY, CDR2 QGS. CDR3 residues: CALGEVLGDMSTDKLIF. CDR3 coding DNA: TGTGCTCTTGGGGAAGTCCTGGGGGATATGTCCACCGATAAACTCATCTTT.